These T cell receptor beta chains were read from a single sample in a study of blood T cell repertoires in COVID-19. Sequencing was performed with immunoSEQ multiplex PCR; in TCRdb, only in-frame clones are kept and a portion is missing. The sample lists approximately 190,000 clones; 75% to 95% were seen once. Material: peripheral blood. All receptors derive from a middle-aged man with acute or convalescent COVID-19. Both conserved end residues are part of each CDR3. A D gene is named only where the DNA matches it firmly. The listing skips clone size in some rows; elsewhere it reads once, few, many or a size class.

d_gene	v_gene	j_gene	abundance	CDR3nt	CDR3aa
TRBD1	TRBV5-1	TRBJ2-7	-	TGCGCCAGCAGCGTAGGACAGGGGACGATCTCCTACGAGCAGTACTTC	CASSVGQGTISYEQYF
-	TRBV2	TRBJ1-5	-	TGTGCCAGCAGTGAACAGAGCAATCAGCCCCAGCATTTT	CASSEQSNQPQHF
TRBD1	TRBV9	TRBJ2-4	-	TGTGCCAGCAGCGTAGCCCCCGAGACAGGGGGCATTCAGTACTTC	CASSVAPETGGIQYF
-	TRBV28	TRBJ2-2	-	TGTGCCAGCAGTTTCAGTGGGGGGGCCGGCGGGGAGCTGTTTTTT	CASSFSGGAGGELFF
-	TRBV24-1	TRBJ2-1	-	TGTGCCACCAGTGATGAGCGGAACTACAATGAGCAGTTCTTC	CATSDERNYNEQFF
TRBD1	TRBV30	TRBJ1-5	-	TGTGCCTGGAGGGACAGGGACGATCAGCCCCAGCATTTT	CAWRDRDDQPQHF
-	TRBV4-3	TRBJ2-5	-	TGCGCCAGCAGCCAGGATACGGGGAAGGAGACCCAGTACTTC	CASSQDTGKETQYF
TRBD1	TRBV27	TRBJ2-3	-	TGTGCCAGCAGTTTATGGACAGGGGACACAGATACGCAGTATTTT	CASSLWTGDTDTQYF
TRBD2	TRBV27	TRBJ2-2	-	TGTGCCAGCAGTTCCTTAGCGGGACCAGACACCGGGGAGCTGTTTTTT	CASSSLAGPDTGELFF
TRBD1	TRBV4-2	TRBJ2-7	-	TGTGCCAGCAGCCAACTGGACAGGATTAACTACGAGCAGTACTTC	CASSQLDRINYEQYF
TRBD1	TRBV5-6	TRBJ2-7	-	TGTGCCAGCAGCCCCCGGGACAGGGGGCCGCACGAGCAGTACTTC	CASSPRDRGPHEQYF
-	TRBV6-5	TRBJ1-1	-	TGTGCCAGCAGCTCGGGAGACATTTGGAACACTGAAGCTTTCTTT	CASSSGDIWNTEAFF
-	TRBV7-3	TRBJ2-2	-	TGTGCCAGCAGCCCACGACCGGCACTCGCGGCCGGGGAGCTGTTTTTT	CASSPRPALAAGELFF
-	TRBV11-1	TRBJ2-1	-	TGTGCCAGCAGCTTACGTCCCGGGGATGAGCAGTTCTTC	CASSLRPGDEQFF
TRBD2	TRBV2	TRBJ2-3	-	TGTGCCAGCGAGCGGGACTCAGATACGCAGTATTTT	CASERDSDTQYF
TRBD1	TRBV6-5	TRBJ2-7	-	TGTGCCAGCCACAGACAGGGGGGGTGGTACGAGCAGTACTTC	CASHRQGGWYEQYF
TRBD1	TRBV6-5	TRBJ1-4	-	TGTGCCACTCAAAGGGGACAGTCTAATGAAAAACTGTTTTTT	CATQRGQSNEKLFF
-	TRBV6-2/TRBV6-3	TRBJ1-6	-	TGTGCCAGCAGTTACGACGGGAGCTCCTATAATTCACCCCTCCACTTT	CASSYDGSSYNSPLHF
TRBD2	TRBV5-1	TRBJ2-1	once	TGCGCCAGCAGCTTAGCTAGCGGGAGTAAAAATGAGCAGTTCTTC	CASSLASGSKNEQFF
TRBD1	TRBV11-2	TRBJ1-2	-	TGTGCCAGCAGCTTAGGGGCCAGGGACAGCCCTATAGGCTACACCTTC	CASSLGARDSPIGYTF
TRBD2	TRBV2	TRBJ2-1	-	TGTGCCAGCAGTATTAGCGGGAGGGCCAGCGGTGAGCAGTTCTTC	CASSISGRASGEQFF
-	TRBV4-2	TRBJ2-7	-	TGTGCCAGCAGCCAAGGGACGGACTCAAGCTCCTACGAGCAGTACTTC	CASSQGTDSSSYEQYF
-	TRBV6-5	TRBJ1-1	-	TGTGCCAGCAGCCTGCCGGACAGACGGAACACTGAAGCTTTCTTT	CASSLPDRRNTEAFF